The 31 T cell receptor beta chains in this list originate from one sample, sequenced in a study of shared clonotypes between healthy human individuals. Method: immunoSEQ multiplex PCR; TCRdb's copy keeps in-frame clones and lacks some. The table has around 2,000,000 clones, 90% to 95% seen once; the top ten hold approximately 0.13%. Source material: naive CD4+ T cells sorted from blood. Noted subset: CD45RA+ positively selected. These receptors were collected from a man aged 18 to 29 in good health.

Written as DNA, the CDR3 is TGTGCCAGCAGCCCCGGGACTAGCGCCTACAATGAGCAGTTCTTC. Translating it yields CASSPGTSAYNEQFF. The chain recombines TRBV7-8 with TRBJ2-1; TRBD2 agrees at 10 bases. Germline loops: CDR1 SGHVS, CDR2 FQNEAQ. The length of the CDR3 is 15 residues. With 5 bases clipped from V and 2 bases from J, the junction kept 3 bases outside the gene matches.

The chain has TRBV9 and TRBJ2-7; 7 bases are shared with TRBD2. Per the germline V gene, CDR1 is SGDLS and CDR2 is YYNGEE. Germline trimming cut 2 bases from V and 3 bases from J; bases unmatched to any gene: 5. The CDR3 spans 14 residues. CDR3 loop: CASSVGEGFYEQYF. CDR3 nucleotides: TGTGCCAGCAGCGTGGGGGAGGGCTTCTACGAGCAGTACTTC.

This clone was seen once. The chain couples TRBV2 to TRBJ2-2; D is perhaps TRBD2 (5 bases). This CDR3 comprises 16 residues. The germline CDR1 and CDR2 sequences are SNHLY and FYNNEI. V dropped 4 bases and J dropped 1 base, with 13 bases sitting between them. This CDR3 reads CASSGERGKNTGELFF. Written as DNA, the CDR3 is TGTGCCAGCAGTGGGGAGCGTGGAAAGAACACCGGGGAGCTGTTTTTT. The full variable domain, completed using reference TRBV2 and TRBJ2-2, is EPEVTQTPSHQVTQMGQEVILRCVPISNHLYFYWYRQILGQKVEFLVSFYNNEISEKSEIFDDQFSVERPDGSNFTLKIRSTKLEDSAMYFCASSGERGKNTGELFFGEGSRLTVL.

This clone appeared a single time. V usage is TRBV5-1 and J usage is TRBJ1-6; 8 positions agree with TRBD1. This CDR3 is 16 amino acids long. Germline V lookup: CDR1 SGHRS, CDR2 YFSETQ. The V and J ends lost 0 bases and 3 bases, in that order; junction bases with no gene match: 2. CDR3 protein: CASSLGQGFYNSPLHF. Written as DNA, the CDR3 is TGCGCCAGCAGCTTGGGACAGGGGTTCTATAATTCACCCCTCCACTTT.

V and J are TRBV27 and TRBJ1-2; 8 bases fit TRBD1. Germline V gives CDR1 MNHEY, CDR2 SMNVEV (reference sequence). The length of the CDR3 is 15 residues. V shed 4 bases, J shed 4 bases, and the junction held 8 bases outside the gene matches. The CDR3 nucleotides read TGTGCCAGCAGTTCAAGGACAGGGTGGGGCTATGGCTACACCTTC. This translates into CASSSRTGWGYGYTF.

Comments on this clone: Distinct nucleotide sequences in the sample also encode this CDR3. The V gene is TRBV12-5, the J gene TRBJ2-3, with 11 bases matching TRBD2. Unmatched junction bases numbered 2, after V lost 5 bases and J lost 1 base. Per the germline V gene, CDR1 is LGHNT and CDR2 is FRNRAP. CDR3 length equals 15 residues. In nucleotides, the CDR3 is TGTGCTAGTGGTCCGGGACTAGCGGGCACAGATACGCAGTATTTT. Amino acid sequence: CASGPGLAGTDTQYF. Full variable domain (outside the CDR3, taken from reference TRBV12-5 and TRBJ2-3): DARVTQTPRHKVTEMGQEVTMRCQPILGHNTVFWYRQTMMQGLELLAYFRNRAPLDDSGMPKDRFSAEMPDATLATLKIQPSEPRDSAVYFCASGPGLAGTDTQYFGPGTRLTVL.

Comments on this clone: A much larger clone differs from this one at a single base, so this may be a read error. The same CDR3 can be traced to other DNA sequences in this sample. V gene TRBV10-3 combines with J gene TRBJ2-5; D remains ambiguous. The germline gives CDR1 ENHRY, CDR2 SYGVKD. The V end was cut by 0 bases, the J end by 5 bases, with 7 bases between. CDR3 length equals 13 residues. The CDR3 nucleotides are TGTGCCATCAGTGAGTCGACCGCGGAGACCCAGTACTTC. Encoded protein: CAISESTAETQYF.

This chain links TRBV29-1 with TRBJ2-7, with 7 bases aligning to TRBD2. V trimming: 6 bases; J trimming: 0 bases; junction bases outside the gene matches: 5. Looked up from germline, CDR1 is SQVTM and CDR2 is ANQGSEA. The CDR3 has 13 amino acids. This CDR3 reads CSVLAVSSYEQYF. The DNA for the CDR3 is TGCAGCGTCCTAGCGGTGAGCTCCTACGAGCAGTACTTC.

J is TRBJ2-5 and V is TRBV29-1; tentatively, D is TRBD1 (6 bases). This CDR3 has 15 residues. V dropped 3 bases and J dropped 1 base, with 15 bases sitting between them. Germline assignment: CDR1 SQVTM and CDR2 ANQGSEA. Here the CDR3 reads CSVELATGPQETQYF. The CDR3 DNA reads TGCAGCGTTGAGTTGGCGACAGGACCCCAAGAGACCCAGTACTTC. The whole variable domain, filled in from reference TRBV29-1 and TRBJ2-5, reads SAVISQKPSRDICQRGTSLTIQCQVDSQVTMMFWYRQQPGQSLTLIATANQGSEATYESGFVIDKFPISRPNLTFSTLTVSNMSPEDSSIYLCSVELATGPQETQYFGPGTRLLVL.

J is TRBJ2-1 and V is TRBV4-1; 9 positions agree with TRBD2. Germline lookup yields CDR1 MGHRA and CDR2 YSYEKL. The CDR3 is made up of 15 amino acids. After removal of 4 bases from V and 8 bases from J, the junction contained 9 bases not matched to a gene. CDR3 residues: CASSLRGRAEDEQFF. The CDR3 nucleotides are TGCGCCAGCAGCCTCCGCGGGAGGGCCGAAGATGAGCAGTTCTTC.

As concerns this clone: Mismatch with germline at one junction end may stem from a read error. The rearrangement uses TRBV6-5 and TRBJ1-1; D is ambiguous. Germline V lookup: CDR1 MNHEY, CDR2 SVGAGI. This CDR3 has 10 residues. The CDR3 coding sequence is TGTGCCAGGGGGAACGCTGAAGCTTTCTTT. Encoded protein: CARGNAEAFF.

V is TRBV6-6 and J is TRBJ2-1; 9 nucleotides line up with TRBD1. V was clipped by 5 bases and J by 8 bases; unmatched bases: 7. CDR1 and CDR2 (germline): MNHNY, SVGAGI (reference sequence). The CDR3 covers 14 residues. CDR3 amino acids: CASSRPGQGDEQFF. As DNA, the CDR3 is TGTGCCAGCAGTCGACCGGGACAGGGAGATGAGCAGTTCTTC.

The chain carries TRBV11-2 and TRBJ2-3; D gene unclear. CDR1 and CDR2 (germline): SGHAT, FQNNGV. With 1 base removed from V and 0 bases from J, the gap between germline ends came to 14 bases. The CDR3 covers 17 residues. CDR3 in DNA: TGTGCCAGCAGCTTAGGGTTTTTAGTGTTTAGCACAGATACGCAGTATTTT. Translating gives CASSLGFLVFSTDTQYF.

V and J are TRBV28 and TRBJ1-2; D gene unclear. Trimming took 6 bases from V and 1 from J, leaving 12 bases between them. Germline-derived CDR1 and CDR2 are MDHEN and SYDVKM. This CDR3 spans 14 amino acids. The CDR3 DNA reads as TGTGCCAGCAGGTCCTCGGCATTTAACTATGGCTACACCTTC. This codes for CASRSSAFNYGYTF.

The CDR3 loop reads CATLGGDLGANVLTF. DNA for the CDR3: TGTGCCACTCTAGGGGGCGATTTAGGGGCCAACGTCCTGACTTTC. The chain combines TRBV6-1 with TRBJ2-6, with 7 nucleotides matching TRBD1. CDR1 is MNHNS and CDR2 is SASEGT in the germline V gene. J was trimmed by 4 bases and V by 10 bases; bases with no gene match: 10. The CDR3 is made up of 15 amino acids.

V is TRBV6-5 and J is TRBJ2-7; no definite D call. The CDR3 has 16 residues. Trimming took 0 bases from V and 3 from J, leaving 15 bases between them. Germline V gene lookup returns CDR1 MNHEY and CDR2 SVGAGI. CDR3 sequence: CASSYSIPGRYYEQYF. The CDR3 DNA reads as TGTGCCAGCAGTTACTCGATTCCAGGCCGCTACTACGAGCAGTACTTC.

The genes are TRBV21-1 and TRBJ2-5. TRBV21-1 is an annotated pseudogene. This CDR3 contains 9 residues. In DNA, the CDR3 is TGTGCCGGGAAGGAGACCCAGTACTTC. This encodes CAGKETQYF.

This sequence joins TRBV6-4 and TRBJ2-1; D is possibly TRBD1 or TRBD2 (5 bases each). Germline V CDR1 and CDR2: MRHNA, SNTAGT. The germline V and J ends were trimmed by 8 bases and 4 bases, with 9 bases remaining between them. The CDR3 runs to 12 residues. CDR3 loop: CASLWGYNEQFF. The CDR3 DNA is TGTGCCAGCCTATGGGGGTACAATGAGCAGTTCTTC.

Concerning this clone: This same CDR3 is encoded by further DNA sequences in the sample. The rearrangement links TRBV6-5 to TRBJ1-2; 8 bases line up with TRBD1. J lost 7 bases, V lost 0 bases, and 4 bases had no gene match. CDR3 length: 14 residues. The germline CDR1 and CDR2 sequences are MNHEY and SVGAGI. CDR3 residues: CASSYSSGGGGYTF. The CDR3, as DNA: TGTGCCAGCAGTTACTCATCAGGGGGCGGTGGCTACACCTTC.

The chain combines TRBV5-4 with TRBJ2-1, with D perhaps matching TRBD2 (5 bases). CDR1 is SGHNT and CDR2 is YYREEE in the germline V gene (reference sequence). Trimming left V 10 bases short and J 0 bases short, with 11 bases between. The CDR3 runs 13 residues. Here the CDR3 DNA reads TGTGCCGGCGGGCGGATCTCCTACAATGAGCAGTTCTTC. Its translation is CAGGRISYNEQFF.

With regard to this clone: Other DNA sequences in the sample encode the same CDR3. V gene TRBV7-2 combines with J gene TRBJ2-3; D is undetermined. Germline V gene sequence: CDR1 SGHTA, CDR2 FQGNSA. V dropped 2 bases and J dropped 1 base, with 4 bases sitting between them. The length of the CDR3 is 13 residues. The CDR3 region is CASSLSGTDTQYF. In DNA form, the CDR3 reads TGTGCCAGCAGCTTAAGTGGCACAGATACGCAGTATTTT.

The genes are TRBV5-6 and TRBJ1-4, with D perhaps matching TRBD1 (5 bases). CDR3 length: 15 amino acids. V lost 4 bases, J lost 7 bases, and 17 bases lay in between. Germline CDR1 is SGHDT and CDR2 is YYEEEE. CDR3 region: CASSPLGGVSEKLFF. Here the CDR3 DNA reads TGTGCCAGCAGCCCCCTGGGAGGGGTTAGTGAAAAACTGTTTTTT.

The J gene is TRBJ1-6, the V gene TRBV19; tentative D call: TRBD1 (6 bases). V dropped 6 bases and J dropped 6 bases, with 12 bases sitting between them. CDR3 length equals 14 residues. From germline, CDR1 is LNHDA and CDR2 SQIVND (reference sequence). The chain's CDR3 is CASRWGGPNSPLHF. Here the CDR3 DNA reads TGTGCCAGTAGATGGGGGGGGCCTAATTCACCCCTCCACTTT.

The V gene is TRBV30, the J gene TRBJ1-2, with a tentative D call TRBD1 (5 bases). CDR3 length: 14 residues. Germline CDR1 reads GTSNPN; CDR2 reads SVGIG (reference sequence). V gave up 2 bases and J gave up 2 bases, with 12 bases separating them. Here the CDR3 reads CAWSPNRDNYGYTF. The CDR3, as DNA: TGTGCCTGGAGTCCCAACCGGGACAACTATGGCTACACCTTC.

Here the CDR3 DNA reads TGTGCCAGCAGCTCACAGGGGGGCGGGGAGCTGTTTTTT. Translating it yields CASSSQGGGELFF. The chain is built from TRBV7-6 and TRBJ2-2; 8 bases are a match to TRBD1. Germline values: CDR1 SGHVS, CDR2 FNYEAQ. CDR3 length: 13 residues. V shed 4 bases and J 7 bases; nucleotides not matched to a gene: 2.

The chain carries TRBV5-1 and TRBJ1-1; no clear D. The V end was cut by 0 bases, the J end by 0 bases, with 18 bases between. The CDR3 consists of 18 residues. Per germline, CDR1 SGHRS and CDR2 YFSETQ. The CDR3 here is CASSLDQFGQTMNTEAFF. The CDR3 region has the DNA TGCGCCAGCAGCTTGGATCAATTCGGCCAGACCATGAACACTGAAGCTTTCTTT.

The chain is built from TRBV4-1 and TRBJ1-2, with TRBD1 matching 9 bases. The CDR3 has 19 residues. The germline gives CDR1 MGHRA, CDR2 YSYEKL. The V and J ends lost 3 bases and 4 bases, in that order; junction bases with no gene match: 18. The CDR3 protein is CASSQDPGTGTLQTYGYTF. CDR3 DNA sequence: TGCGCCAGCAGCCAGGATCCTGGGACAGGGACCCTCCAGACCTATGGCTACACCTTC.

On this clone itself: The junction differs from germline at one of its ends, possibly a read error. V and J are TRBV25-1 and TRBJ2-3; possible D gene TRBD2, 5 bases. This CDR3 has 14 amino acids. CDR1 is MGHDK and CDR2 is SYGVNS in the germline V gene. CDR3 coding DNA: TGTGCCAGCAGTGCTGCAGGAGGCACAAATACGCAGTATTTT. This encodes CASSAAGGTNTQYF. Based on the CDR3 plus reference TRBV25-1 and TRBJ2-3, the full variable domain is EADIYQTPRYLVIGTGKKITLECSQTMGHDKMYWYQQDPGMELHLIHYSYGVNSTEKGDLSSESTVSRIRTEHFPLTLESARPSHTSQYLCASSAAGGTNTQYFGPGTRLTVL.

The CDR3 spells CASSLGAAGNTIYF. The CDR3, as DNA: TGTGCCAGCAGTCTTGGGGCGGCTGGAAACACCATATATTTT. The chain uses TRBV9 and TRBJ1-3; tentative D call: TRBD1 (5 bases). The CDR3 loop spans 14 amino acids. Germline V CDR1 and CDR2: SGDLS, YYNGEE. Trimming left V 5 bases short and J 2 bases short, with 11 bases between.

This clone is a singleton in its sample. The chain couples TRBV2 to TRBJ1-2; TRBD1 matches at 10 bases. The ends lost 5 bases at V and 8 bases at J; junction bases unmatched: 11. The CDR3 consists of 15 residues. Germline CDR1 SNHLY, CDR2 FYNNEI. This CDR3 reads CASSPGAGTGDGYTF. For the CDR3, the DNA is TGTGCCAGCAGTCCCGGGGCCGGGACAGGGGACGGCTACACCTTC.

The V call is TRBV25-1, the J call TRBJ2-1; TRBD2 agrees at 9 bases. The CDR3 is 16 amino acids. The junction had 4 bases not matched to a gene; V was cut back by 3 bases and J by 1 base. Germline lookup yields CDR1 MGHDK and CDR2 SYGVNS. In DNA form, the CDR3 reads TGTGCCAGCAGTGAGGGCCTAGCGGGGTCCTACAATGAGCAGTTCTTC. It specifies CASSEGLAGSYNEQFF.